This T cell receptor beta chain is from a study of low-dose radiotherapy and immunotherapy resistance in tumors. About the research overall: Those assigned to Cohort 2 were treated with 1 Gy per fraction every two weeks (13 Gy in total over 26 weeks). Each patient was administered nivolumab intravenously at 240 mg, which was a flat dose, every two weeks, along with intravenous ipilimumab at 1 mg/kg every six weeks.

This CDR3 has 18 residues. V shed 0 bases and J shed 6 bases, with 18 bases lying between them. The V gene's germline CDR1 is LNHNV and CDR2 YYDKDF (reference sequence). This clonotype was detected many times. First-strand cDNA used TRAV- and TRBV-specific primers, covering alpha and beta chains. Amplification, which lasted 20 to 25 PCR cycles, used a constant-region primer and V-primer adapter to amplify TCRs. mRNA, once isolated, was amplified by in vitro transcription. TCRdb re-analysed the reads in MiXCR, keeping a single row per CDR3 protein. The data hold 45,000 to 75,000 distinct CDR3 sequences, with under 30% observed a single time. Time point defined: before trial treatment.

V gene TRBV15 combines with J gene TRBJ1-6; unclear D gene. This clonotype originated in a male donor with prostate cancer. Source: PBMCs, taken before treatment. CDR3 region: CATSRDLGQAVGNSPLHF. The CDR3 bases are TGTGCCACCAGCAGAGATCTCGGGCAGGCCGTGGGTAATTCACCCCTCCACTTT.